Sequencing of this T cell receptor (beta chain) was carried out in a study of regulatory T cells in long-lasting Graves disease. V was shortened by 5 bases and J by 14 bases, with 15 bases between the two germline ends. CDR1 and CDR2 from the germline V gene are MDHEN and SYDVKM. This CDR3 spans 11 amino acids. Library construction for TCR beta used iRepertoire HTBI primers and Arm-PCR of CDR3 regions. MiXCR, applied by TCRdb to the multiplex PCR reads, yields one record per CDR3 protein. This sample has hundreds of thousands of distinct CDR3 sequences, with approximately 21% found just once. Documented time point: persistent/refractory GD, antithyroid drugs over 5 years with positive TRAb. From PBMCs, RNA was extracted and then used to make the TCR library.

The clonotype comes from a female donor with Graves disease. J is TRBJ1-2 and V is TRBV28; D perhaps matches TRBD1 (6 bases). The starting material was peripheral blood mononuclear cells (PBMCs), obtained when the disease was refractory, from a patient treated with antithyroid drugs. This CDR3 reads CASSRRGSNTF. CDR3 sequence (DNA): TGTGCCAGCAGTCGTAGGGGGTCTAATACCTTC.